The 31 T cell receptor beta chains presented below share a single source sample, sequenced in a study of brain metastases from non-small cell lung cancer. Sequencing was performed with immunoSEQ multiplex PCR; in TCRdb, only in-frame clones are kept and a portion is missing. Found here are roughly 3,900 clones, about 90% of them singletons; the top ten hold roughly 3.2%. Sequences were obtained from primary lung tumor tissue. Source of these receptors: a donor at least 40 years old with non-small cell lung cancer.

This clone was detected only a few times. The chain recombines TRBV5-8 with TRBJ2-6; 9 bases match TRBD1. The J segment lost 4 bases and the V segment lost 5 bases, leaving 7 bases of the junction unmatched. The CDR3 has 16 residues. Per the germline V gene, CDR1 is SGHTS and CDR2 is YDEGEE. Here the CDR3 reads CASRYGTGFGANVLTF. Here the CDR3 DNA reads TGTGCCAGCAGATATGGGACAGGGTTCGGGGCCAACGTCCTGACTTTC. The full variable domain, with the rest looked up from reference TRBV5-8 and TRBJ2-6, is EAGVTQSPTHLIKTRGQQATLRCSPISGHTSVYWYQQALGLGLQFLLWYDEGEERNRGNFPPRFSGRQFPNYSSELNVNALELEDSALYLCASRYGTGFGANVLTFGAGSRLTVL.

The CDR3 DNA is TGTGCCAGCAGCGTAGGGGGTACAGGGAAGGGGAAGACCCAGTACTTC. Encoded protein: CASSVGGTGKGKTQYF. The J gene is TRBJ2-5, the V gene TRBV9; the D gene is possibly TRBD1 (6 bases). The V end lost 0 bases, the J end lost 6 bases, and 18 bases lay between the germline ends. The CDR3 covers 16 residues. Per germline, CDR1 SGDLS and CDR2 YYNGEE.

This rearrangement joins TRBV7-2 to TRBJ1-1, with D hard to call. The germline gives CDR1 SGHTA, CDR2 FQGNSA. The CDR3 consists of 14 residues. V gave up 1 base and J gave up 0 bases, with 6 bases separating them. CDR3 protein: CASSLVRVNTEAFF. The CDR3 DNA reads TGTGCCAGCAGCTTAGTAAGAGTGAACACTGAAGCTTTCTTT.

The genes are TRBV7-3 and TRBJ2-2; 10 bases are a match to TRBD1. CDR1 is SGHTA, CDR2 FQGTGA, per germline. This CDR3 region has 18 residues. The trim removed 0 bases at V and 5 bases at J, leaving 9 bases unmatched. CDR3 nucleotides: TGTGCCAGCAGCTTAACGGTTGCCGGGACAGGGGAAACCGGGGAGCTGTTTTTT. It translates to CASSLTVAGTGETGELFF.

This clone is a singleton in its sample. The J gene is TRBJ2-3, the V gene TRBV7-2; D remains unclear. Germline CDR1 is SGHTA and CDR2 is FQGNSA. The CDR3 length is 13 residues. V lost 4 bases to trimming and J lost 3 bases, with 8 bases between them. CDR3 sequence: CASSSWGTDTQYF. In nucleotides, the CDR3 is TGTGCCAGCAGCTCCTGGGGTACAGATACGCAGTATTTT.

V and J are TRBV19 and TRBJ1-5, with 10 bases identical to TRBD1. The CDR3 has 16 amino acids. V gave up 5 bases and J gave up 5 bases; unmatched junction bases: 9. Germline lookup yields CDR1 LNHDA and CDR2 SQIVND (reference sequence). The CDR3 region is CASSSTWGQGYQPQHF. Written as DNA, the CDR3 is TGTGCCAGTAGTTCAACTTGGGGACAGGGGTATCAGCCCCAGCATTTT.

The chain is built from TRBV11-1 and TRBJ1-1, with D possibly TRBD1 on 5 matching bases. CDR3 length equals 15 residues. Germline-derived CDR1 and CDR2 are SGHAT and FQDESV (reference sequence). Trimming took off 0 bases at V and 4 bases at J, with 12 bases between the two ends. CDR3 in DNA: TGTGCCAGCAGCTTAGCGCTGGGTGGGGGCACTGAAGCTTTCTTT. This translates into CASSLALGGGTEAFF.

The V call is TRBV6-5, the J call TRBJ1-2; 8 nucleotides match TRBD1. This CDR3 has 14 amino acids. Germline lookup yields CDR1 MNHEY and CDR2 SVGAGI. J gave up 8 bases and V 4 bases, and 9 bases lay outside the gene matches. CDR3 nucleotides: TGTGCCAGCAGTTCGACAGGGGCCTTCAAGGGCTACACCTTC. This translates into CASSSTGAFKGYTF.

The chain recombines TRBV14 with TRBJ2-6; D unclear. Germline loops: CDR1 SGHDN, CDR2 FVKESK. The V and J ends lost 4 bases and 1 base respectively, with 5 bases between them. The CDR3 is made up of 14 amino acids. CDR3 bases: TGTGCCAGCAGCCGACCTTCTGGGGCCAACGTCCTGACTTTC. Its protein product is CASSRPSGANVLTF.

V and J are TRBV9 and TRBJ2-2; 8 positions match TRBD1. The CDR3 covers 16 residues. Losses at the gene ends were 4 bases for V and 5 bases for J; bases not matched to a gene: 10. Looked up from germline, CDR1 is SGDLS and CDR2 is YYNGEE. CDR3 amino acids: CASSPLGQGGTGELFF. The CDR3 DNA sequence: TGTGCCAGCAGCCCGCTCGGACAGGGTGGAACCGGGGAGCTGTTTTTT.

CDR3 coding DNA: TGTGCCAGTAGTACTGGGATCGGCAATGAGCAGTTCTTC. Translating gives CASSTGIGNEQFF. The chain employs TRBV19 and TRBJ2-1; D not certain. Germline V gene data show CDR1 as LNHDA and CDR2 as SQIVND (reference sequence). Between the trimmed V and J ends, which lost 4 bases and 6 bases, there was a span of 10 bases. The CDR3 runs 13 residues. Variable domain in full (rest from reference TRBV19 and TRBJ2-1): DGGITQSPKYLFRKEGQNVTLSCEQNLNHDAMYWYRQDPGQGLRLIYYSQIVNDFQKGDIAEGYSVSREKKESFPLTVTSAQKNPTAFYLCASSTGIGNEQFFGPGTRLTVL.

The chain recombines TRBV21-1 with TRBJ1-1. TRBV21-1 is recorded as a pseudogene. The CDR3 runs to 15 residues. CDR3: CASSKEGNMNTEAFF. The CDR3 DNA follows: TGTGCCAGCAGCAAAGAGGGCAACATGAACACTGAAGCTTTCTTT.

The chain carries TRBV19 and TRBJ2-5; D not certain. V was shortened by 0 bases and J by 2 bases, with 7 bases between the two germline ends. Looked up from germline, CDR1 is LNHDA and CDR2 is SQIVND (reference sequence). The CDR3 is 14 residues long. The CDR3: CASSIEASQETQYF. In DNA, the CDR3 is TGTGCCAGTAGTATAGAGGCTTCGCAAGAGACCCAGTACTTC.

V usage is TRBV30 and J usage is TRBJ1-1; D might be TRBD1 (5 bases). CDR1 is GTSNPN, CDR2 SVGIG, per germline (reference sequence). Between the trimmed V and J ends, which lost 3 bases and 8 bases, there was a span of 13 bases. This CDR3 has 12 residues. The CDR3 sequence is CAWRDGTKEAFF. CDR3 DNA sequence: TGTGCCTGGAGAGACGGGACGAAGGAAGCTTTCTTT.

The CDR3 DNA is TGTGCCAGTAGTACACCTGAGGAGGGGTTCGGAGCTTTCTTT. It codes for CASSTPEEGFGAFF. The chain links TRBV19 to TRBJ1-1; tentatively, D is TRBD1 (5 bases). V gave up 4 bases and J gave up 10 bases, with 19 bases separating them. Germline lookup yields CDR1 LNHDA and CDR2 SQIVND (reference sequence). This CDR3 has 14 amino acids.

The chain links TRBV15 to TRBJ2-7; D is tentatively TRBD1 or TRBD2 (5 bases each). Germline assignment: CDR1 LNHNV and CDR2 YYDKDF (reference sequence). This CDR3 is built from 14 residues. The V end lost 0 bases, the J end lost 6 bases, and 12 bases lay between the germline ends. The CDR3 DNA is TGTGCCACCAGCAGAGAGATCGGGGCCGCCGAGCAGTACTTC. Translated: CATSREIGAAEQYF.

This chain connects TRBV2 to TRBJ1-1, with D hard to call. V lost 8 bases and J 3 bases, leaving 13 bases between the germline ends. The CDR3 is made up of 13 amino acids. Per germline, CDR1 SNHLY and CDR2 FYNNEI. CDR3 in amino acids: CASSMGGDTEAFF. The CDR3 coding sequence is TGTGCCAGCTCAATGGGCGGGGACACTGAAGCTTTCTTT. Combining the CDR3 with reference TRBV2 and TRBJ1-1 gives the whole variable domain EPEVTQTPSHQVTQMGQEVILRCVPISNHLYFYWYRQILGQKVEFLVSFYNNEISEKSEIFDDQFSVERPDGSNFTLKIRSTKLEDSAMYFCASSMGGDTEAFFGQGTRLTVV.

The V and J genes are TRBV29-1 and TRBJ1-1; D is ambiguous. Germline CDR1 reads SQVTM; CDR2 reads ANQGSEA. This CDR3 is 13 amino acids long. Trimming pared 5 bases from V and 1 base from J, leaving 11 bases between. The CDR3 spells CSVRAGPNTEAFF. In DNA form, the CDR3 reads TGCAGCGTTCGAGCCGGGCCGAACACTGAAGCTTTCTTT. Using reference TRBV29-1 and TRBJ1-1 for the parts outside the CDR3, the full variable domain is SAVISQKPSRDICQRGTSLTIQCQVDSQVTMMFWYRQQPGQSLTLIATANQGSEATYESGFVIDKFPISRPNLTFSTLTVSNMSPEDSSIYLCSVRAGPNTEAFFGQGTRLTVV.

The CDR3, as DNA: TGTGCCAGCAGCTTCTCGGGACTAGCGGGGGGGCCAGGGGAGACCCAGTACTTC. Translating gives CASSFSGLAGGPGETQYF. This chain uses TRBV7-9 with TRBJ2-5; 16 bases line up with TRBD2. CDR1 is SEHNR, CDR2 FQNEAQ, per germline (reference sequence). V shed 3 bases and J 5 bases; nucleotides not matched to a gene: 9. This CDR3 has 18 residues.

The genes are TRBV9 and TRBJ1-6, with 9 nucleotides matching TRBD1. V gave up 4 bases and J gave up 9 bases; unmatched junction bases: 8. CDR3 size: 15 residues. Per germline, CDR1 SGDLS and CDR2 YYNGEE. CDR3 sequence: CASSPKDRGVSPLHF. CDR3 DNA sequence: TGTGCCAGCAGCCCCAAGGACAGGGGCGTTTCACCCCTCCACTTT.

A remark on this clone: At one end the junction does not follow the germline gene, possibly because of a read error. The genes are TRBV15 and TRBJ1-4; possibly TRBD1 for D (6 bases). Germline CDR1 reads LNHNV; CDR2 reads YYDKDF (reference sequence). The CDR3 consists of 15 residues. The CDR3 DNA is TGTGCTACCAGCAGAGGGGGAAGGGCTAATGAAAAACTGTTTTTT. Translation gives CATSRGGRANEKLFF.

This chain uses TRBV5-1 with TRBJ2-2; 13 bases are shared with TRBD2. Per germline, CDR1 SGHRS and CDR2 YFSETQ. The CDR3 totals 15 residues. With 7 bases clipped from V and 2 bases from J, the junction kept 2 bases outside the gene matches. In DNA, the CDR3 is TGCGCCAGCCGACTAGCGGGGGGCAACACCGGGGAGCTGTTTTTT. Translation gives CASRLAGGNTGELFF.

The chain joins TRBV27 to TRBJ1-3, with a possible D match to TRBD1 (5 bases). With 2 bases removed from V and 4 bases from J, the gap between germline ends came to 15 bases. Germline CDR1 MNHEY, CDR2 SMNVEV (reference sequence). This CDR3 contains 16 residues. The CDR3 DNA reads TGTGCCAGCAGTTTAGGCTCCGGGGGGTCAGGAAACACCATATATTTT. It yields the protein CASSLGSGGSGNTIYF.

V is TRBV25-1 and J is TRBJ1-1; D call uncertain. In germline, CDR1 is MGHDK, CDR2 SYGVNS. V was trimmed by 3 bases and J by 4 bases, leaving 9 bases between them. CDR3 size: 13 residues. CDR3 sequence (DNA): TGTGCCAGCAGTGACAGAATAACCACTGAAGCTTTCTTT. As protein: CASSDRITTEAFF. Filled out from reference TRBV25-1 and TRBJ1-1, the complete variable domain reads EADIYQTPRYLVIGTGKKITLECSQTMGHDKMYWYQQDPGMELHLIHYSYGVNSTEKGDLSSESTVSRIRTEHFPLTLESARPSHTSQYLCASSDRITTEAFFGQGTRLTVV.

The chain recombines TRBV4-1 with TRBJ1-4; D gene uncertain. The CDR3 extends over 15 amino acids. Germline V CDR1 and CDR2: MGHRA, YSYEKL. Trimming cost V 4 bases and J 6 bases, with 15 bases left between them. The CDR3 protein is CASSRPSVGYEKLFF. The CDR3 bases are TGCGCCAGCAGCCGACCCTCCGTCGGGTATGAAAAACTGTTTTTT.

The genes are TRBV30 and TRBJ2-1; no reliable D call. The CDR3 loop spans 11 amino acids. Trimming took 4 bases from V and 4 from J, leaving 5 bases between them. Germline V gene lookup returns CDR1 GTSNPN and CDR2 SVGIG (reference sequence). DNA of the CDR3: TGTGCCTGGACAGGATACAATGAGCAGTTCTTC. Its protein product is CAWTGYNEQFF.

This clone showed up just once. The CDR3, as DNA: TGTGCCAGCAGTTACAGTGCAGGGTGGGGCTACACCTTC. Translating gives CASSYSAGWGYTF. This chain joins TRBV6-5 and TRBJ1-2; perhaps TRBD1 as D (5 bases). The CDR3 sequence is 13 residues long. V shed 2 bases and J shed 8 bases, with 12 bases lying between them. Germline CDR1 and CDR2: MNHEY and SVGAGI.

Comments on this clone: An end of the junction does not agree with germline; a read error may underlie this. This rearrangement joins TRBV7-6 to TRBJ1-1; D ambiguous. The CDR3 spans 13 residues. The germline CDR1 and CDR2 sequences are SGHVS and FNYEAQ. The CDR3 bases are TGTGCCAGCAGCTTAGAATATAGCACTGAAGTTTTCTTT. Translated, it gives CASSLEYSTEVFF.

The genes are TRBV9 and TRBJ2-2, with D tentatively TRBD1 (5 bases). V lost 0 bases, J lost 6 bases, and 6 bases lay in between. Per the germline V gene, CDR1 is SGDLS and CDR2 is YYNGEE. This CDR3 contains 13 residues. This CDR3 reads CASSVEGAGELFF. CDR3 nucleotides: TGTGCCAGCAGCGTAGAAGGGGCCGGGGAGCTGTTTTTT.

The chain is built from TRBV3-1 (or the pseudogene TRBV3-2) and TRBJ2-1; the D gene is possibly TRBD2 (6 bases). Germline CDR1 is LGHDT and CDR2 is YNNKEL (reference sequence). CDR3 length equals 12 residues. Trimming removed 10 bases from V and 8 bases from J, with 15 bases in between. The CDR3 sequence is CANRRAGDEQFF. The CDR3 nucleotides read TGTGCCAACAGACGAGCGGGCGATGAGCAGTTCTTC.

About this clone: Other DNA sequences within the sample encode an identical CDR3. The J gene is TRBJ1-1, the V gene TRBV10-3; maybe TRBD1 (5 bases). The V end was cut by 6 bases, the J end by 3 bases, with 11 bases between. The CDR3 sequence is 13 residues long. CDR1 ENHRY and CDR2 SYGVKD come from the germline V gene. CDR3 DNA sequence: TGTGCCATCAGAATCAGAGGGGACACTGAAGCTTTCTTT. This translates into CAIRIRGDTEAFF.